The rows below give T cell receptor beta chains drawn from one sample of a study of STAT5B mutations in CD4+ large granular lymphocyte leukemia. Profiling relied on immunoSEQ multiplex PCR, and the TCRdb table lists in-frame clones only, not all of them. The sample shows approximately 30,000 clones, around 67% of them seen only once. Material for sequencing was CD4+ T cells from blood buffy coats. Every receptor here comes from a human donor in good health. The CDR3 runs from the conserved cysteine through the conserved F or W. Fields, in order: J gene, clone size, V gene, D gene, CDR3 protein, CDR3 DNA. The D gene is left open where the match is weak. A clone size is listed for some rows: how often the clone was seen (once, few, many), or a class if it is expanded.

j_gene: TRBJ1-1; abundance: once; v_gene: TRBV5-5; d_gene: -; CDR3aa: CASSVHRNTEAFF; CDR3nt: TGTGCCAGCAGCGTCCACAGGAACACTGAAGCTTTCTTT
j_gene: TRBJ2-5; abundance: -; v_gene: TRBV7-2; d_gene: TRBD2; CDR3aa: CASSLVGSGGAETQYF; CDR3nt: TGTGCCAGCAGCTTAGTAGGTAGCGGGGGGGCTGAGACCCAGTACTTC
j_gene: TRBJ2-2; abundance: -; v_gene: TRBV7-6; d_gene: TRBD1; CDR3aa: CASSLGPRTGPGELFF; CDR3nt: TGTGCCAGCAGCTTGGGCCCCCGGACAGGGCCCGGGGAGCTGTTTTTT
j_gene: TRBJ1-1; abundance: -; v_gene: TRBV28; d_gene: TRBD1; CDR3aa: CASDRGTGAEAFF; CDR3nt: TGTGCCAGCGATCGAGGGACAGGGGCTGAAGCTTTCTTT
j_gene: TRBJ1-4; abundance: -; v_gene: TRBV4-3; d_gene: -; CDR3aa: CASSQDRRKLFF; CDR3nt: TGCGCCAGCAGCCAAGATCGAAGGAAACTGTTTTTT
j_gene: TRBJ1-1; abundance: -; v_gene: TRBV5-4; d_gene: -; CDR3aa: CASSLGPEEGGTEAFF; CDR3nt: TGTGCCAGCAGCTTGGGGCCCGAAGAGGGGGGCACTGAAGCTTTCTTT
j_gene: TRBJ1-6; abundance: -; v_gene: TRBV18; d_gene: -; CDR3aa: CASSPAIGTRSTLHF; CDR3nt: TGTGCCAGCTCACCTGCGATCGGGACGCGATCAACTCTCCACTTT
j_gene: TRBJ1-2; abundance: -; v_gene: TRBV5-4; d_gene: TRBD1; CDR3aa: CASSLGDSYGYTF; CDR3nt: TGTGCCAGCAGCTTGGGGGACAGCTATGGCTACACCTTC
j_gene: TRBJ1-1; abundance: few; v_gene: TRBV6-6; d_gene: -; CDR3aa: CATDRMNTEAFF; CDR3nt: TGTGCCACGGACCGCATGAACACTGAAGCTTTCTTT
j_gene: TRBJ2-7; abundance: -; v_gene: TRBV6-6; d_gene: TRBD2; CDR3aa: CASRQTGTRASYEQYF; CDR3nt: TGTGCCAGCAGACAAACCGGGACTAGAGCATCCTACGAGCAGTACTTC
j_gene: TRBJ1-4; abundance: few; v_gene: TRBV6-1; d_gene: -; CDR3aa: CASTSDGGRREKLFF; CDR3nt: TGTGCCAGCACCAGTGACGGAGGGAGACGTGAAAAACTGTTTTTT
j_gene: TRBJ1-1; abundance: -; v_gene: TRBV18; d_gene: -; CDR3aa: CASSPVAPRGSGLTEAFF; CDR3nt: TGTGCCAGCTCACCAGTCGCCCCCCGTGGGTCGGGGCTCACTGAAGCTTTCTTT
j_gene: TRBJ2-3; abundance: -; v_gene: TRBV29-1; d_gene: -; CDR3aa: CSVVTVQTDTQYF; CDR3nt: TGCAGCGTTGTCACGGTCCAGACAGATACGCAGTATTTT
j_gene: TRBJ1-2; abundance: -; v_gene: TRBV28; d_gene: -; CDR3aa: CASSFLGDYGYTF; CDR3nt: TGTGCCAGCAGTTTTTTGGGGGACTATGGCTACACCTTC
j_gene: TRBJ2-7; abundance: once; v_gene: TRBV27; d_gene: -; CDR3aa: CASSLGGRPTYEQYF; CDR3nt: TGTGCCAGCAGTTTAGGGGGGCGGCCTACCTACGAGCAGTACTTC
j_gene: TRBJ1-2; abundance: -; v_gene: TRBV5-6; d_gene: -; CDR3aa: CASSLGVGPGYTF; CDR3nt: TGTGCCAGCAGCTTGGGGGTTGGGCCTGGCTACACCTTC
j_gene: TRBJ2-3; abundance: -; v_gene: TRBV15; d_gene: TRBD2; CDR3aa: CATSRDKVAGGTDTQYF; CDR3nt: TGTGCCACCAGCAGAGATAAGGTAGCGGGGGGCACAGATACGCAGTATTTT
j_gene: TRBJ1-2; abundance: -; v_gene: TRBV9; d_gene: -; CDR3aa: CASSVVETGGRLDGYTF; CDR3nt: TGTGCCAGCAGCGTAGTGGAGACGGGGGGGCGATTAGATGGCTACACCTTC
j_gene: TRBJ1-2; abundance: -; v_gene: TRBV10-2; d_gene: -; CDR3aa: CASSESTGDYGYTF; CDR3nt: TGCGCCAGCAGTGAGTCGACGGGGGACTATGGCTACACCTTC
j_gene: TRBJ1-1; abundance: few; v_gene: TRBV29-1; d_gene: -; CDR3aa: CSVGGSSEAFF; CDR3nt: TGCAGCGTTGGGGGGTCTTCAGAAGCTTTCTTT
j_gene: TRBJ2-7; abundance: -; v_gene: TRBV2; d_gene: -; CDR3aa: CASDGSNSYEQYF; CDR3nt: TGTGCCAGCGACGGGTCGAACTCCTACGAGCAGTACTTC
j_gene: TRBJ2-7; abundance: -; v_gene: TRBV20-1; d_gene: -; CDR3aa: CSAPQQREQYF; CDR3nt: TGCAGTGCCCCCCAACAGAGAGAGCAGTACTTC
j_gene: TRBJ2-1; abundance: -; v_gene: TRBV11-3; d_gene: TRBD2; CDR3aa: CASSLEGTSGGSDNEQFF; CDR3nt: TGTGCCAGCAGCTTAGAAGGGACTAGCGGGGGGTCAGACAATGAGCAGTTCTTC
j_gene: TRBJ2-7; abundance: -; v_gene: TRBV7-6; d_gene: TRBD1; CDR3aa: CASSPGTDRGGEQYF; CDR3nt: TGTGCCAGCAGCCCAGGGACGGACAGGGGCGGAGAGCAGTACTTC
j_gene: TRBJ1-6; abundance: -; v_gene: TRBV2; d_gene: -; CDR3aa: CASSALSGGHGSPLHF; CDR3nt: TGTGCCAGCAGTGCTCTTTCCGGGGGGCATGGTTCACCCCTCCACTTT
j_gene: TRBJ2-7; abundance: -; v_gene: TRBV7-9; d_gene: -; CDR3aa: CASSSPPGHPEHEQYF; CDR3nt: TGTGCCAGCAGTTCGCCTCCGGGACACCCTGAGCACGAGCAGTACTTC
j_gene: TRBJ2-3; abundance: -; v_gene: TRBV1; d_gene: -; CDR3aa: CTSSQDLAGETDTQYF; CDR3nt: TGCACCAGCAGCCAAGATCTAGCGGGGGAAACAGATACGCAGTATTTT
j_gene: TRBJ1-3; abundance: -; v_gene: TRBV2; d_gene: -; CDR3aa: CASRPNSGNTIYF; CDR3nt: TGTGCCAGCAGGCCTAACTCTGGAAACACCATATATTTT
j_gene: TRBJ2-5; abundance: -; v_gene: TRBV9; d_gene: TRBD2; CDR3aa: CASSVQERGGQETQYF; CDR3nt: TGTGCCAGCAGCGTACAGGAGCGGGGGGGGCAAGAGACCCAGTACTTC
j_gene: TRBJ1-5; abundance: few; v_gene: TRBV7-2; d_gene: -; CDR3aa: CASSLGTAGWAQHF; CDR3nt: TGTGCCAGCAGCTTAGGAACCGCGGGTTGGGCGCAGCATTTT
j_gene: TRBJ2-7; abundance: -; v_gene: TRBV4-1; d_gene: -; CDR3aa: CASSQDREYFYEQYF; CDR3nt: TGCGCCAGCAGCCAAGATCGGGAGTACTTCTACGAGCAGTACTTC
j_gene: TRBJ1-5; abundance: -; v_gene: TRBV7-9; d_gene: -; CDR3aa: CASSLGVGGPQHF; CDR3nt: TGTGCCAGCAGCTTAGGAGTCGGTGGGCCCCAGCATTTT
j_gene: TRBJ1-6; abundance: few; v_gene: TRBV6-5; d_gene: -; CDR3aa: CASSYRRDGSPLHF; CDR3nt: TGTGCCAGCAGTTACCGCAGGGACGGTTCACCCCTCCACTTT
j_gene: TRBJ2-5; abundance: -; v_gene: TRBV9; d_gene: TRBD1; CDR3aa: CASTWTGGEGETQYF; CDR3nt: TGTGCCAGCACCTGGACAGGGGGCGAAGGGGAGACCCAGTACTTC
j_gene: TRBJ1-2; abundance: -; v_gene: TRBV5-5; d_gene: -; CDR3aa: CASSLGTYGYTF; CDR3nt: TGTGCCAGCAGCTTGGGGACCTATGGCTACACCTTC